This T cell receptor (beta chain) originates from a study of shared clonotypes between healthy human individuals. Overall study: The people who gave samples were a couple of women and a few men aged 18 to 49. The study used three CD4 naive, three CD4 memory, two CD8 naive and one CD8 memory plate per donor.

Study-wide results and limits: Only a few donors were included, so the genetic and exposure-history diversity represented was limited. Generation probability values for non-shared clonotypes were lower than those for clonotypes shared by all four donors.

Germline CDR1 is MNHEY and CDR2 is SMNVEV (reference sequence). The ends were cut back, 4 bases at V and 3 bases at J, with 10 bases in the middle. CDR3 length: 13 residues. Sequenced by immunoSEQ multiplex PCR; TCRdb stores in-frame clones only, minus some. The profile covers about 2,200,000 clones, with 85% to 95% appearing a single time and about 1.8% taken by the ten largest. As to this clone: The antigen is not known.

CD8 cells regarded as naive lacked CD45RO, were positively chosen for CCR7, and omitted terminally differentiated effector memory CD45RA+ cells. This TCR derives from a man between 18 and 29 years old in good health. Some clones in this sample may be carry-over from other donors' samples. The sample consisted of naive CD8+ T cells from PBMCs. The chain recombines TRBV27 with TRBJ2-7; D remains ambiguous. The CDR3 nucleotides read TGTGCCAGCAGTTATTCTGCAGACTACGAGCAGTACTTC. Amino acid sequence: CASSYSADYEQYF.